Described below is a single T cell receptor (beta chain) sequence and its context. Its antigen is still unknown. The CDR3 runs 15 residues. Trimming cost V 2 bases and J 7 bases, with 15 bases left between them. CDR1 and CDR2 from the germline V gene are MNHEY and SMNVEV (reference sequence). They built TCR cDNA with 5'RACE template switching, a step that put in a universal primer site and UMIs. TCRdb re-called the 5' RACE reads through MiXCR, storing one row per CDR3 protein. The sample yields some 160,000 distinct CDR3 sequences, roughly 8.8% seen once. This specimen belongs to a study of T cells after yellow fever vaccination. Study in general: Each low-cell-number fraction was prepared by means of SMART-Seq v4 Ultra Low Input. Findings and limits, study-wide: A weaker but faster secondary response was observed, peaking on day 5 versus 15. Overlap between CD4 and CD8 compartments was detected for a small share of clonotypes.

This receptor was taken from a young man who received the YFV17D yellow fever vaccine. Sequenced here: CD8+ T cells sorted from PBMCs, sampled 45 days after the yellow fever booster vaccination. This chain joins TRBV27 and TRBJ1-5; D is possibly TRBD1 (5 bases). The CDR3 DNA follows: TGTGCCAGCAGTTTAGGAATGGGGGGAGGCCAGCCCCAGCATTTT. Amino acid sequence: CASSLGMGGGQPQHF.